This T cell receptor beta chain was recovered during a study of cytotoxic CD8 clonotypes in ibrutinib-treated CLL. V shed 6 bases and J 2 bases; nucleotides not matched to a gene: 8. CDR1 is SGHNT, CDR2 YYREEE, per germline (reference sequence). The CDR3 is made up of 14 amino acids. General study results and limits: Elevated clonality accompanied ibrutinib response, with a return toward baseline values at progression.

Comments on this clone: The antigen remains undetermined.

Profiling relied on immunoSEQ multiplex PCR, and the TCRdb table lists in-frame clones only, not all of them. Of 11,000 to 15,000 clones listed, less than 55% are singletons. The receptor was isolated from a human donor with chronic lymphocytic leukemia. This specimen consisted of PBMCs, obtained at an approximately 22-month disease-progression time point, from a patient treated with ibrutinib. The gene calls are TRBV5-4 and TRBJ2-7, with 7 bases aligning to TRBD1. CDR3 nucleotides: TGTGCCAGCACCTCTGGGGACAGAGCCTACGAGCAGTACTTC. Its translation is CASTSGDRAYEQYF.